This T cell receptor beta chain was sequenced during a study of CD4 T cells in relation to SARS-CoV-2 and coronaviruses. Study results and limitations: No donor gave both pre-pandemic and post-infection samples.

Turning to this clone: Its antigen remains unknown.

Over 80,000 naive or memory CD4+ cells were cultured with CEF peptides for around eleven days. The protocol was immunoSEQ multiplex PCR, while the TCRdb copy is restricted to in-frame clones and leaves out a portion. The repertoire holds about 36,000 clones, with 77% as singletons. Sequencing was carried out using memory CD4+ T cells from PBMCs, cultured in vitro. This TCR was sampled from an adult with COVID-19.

The CDR3 sequence is CASSLARAAQETQYF. In nucleotides, the CDR3 is TGTGCCAGCAGCTTAGCGCGGGCAGCTCAAGAGACCCAGTACTTC. The chain is built from TRBV7-8 and TRBJ2-5, with a possible D match to TRBD2 (5 bases). Deletions cut 0 bases from V and 2 bases from J, with 10 bases between. The CDR3 contains 15 residues. Germline CDR1 is SGHVS and CDR2 is FQNEAQ.